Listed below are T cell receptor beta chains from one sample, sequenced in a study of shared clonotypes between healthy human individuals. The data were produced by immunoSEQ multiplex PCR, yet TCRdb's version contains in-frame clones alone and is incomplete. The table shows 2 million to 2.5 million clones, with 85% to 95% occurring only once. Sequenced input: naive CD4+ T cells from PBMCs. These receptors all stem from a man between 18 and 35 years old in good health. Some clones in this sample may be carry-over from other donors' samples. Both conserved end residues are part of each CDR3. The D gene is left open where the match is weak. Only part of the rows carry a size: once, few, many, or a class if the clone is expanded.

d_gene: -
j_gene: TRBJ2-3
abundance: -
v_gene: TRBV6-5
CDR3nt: TGTGCCAGCAGTCGGACAGCCACTCGCACAGATACGCAGTATTTT
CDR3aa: CASSRTATRTDTQYF

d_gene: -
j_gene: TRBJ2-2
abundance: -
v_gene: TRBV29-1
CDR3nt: TGCAGCGTTGAAGATCGGGCAGGGGGGCCCACCGGGGAGCTGTTTTTT
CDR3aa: CSVEDRAGGPTGELFF

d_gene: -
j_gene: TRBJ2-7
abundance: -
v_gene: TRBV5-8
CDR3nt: TGTGCCAGCAGGGCCCCAGGGGCCAGCCAGTACTTC
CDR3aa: CASRAPGASQYF

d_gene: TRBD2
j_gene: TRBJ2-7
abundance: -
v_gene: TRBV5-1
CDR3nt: TGCGCCAGCAGCAGCGGGACTAGCGGAAACTACGAGCAGTACTTC
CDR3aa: CASSSGTSGNYEQYF

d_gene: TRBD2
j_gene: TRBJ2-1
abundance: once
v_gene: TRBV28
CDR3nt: TGTGCCAGCAGTTTTCGGCTAGCGGGAGGCGGTGAGCAGTTCTTC
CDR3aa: CASSFRLAGGGEQFF

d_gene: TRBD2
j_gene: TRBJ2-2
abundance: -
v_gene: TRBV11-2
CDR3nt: TGTGCCAGTAGGAGGCTAGCGGGAAACACCGGGGAGCTGTTTTTT
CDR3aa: CASRRLAGNTGELFF

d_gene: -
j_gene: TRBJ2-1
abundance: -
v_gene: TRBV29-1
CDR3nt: TGCAGCGTTGGCGCCCATGAGCAGTTCTTC
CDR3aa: CSVGAHEQFF

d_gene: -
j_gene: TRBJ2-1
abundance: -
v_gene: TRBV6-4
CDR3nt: TGTGCCAGCCGCCTAGTGGCCGACTACAATGAGCAGTTCTTC
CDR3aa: CASRLVADYNEQFF

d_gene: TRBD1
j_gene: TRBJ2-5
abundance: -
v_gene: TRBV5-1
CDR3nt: TGCGCCAGCAGCTTGCCCCAGGGGGTTGTAGGTGAGGCCCAGTACTTC
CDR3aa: CASSLPQGVVGEAQYF

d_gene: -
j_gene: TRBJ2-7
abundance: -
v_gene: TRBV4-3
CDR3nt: TGCGCCAGCAGCCAAGGTCCCAGGGTTGCCTACGAGCAGTACTTC
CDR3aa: CASSQGPRVAYEQYF

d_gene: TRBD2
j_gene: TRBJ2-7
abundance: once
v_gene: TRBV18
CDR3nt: TGTGCCAGCTCACCACTTCCTGTTCGGGGAGGGACGTCCTACGAGCAGTACTTC
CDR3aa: CASSPLPVRGGTSYEQYF

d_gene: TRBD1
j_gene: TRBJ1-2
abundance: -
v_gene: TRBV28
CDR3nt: TGTGCCAGCAGGAGTCGACAGGGGACCCCCAGCCCTGGCTACACCTTC
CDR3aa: CASRSRQGTPSPGYTF

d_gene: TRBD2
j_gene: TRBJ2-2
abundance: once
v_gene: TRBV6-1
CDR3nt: TGTGCCAGCACCCGACTAGCGGGAGTAGCCGGGGAGCTGTTTTTT
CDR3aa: CASTRLAGVAGELFF

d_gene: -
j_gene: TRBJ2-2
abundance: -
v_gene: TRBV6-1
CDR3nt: TGTGCCAGCAGCAACAGTGAGCTGTTTTTT
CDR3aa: CASSNSELFF

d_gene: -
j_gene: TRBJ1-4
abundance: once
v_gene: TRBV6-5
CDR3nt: TGTGCCAGCAGTTACTCATATCAGACTAATGAAAAACTGTTTTTT
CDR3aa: CASSYSYQTNEKLFF

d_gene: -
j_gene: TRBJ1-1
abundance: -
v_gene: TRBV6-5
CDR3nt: TGTGCCAGCAGTCCCCTGAGTCGGTTGAACACTGAAGCTTTCTTT
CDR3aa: CASSPLSRLNTEAFF

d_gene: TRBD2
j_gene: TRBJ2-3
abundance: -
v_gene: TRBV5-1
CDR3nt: TGCGCCAGCAGCTTGGATCCATCGGGACTAGCGGGATTGGATACGCAGTATTTT
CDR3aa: CASSLDPSGLAGLDTQYF